The source of this T cell receptor (beta chain) is a study of glioma-infiltrating T cells. Looking at the study overall: WHO grade II oligodendrogliomas or astrocytomas, plus non-recurrent WHO grade IV glioblastomas, were sampled. Before surgery, glioma patients received dexamethasone for at most six days. Study findings and constraints: Above-expected tissue-blood divergence occurred in all gliomas, most in low-grade ones.

This CDR3 contains 16 residues. V was cut by 0 bases and J by 2 bases, with 17 bases left in between. Germline CDR1 DFQATT, CDR2 SNEGSKA (reference sequence). Amplification of TCR alpha and beta CDR3 regions from RNA used iRepertoire nested multiplex PCR. Using its own MiXCR run on the multiplex PCR reads, TCRdb lists one record per CDR3 protein. The table shows fewer than 500,000 distinct CDR3 sequences, with 41% occurring only once. This clonotype showed up just a few times. The target antigen is unknown. The chain uses TRBV20-1 and TRBJ2-7; possible D gene TRBD2, 6 bases. This TCR came from a human donor with low-grade glioma or glioblastoma, undergoing nonglioma brain surgery, or in good health (not recorded which). The sequencing input was glioma tissue, nonneoplastic brain tissue, or PBMCs (not recorded which). The CDR3 sequence is CSARDAGRANTYEQYF. DNA of the CDR3: TGCAGTGCTAGAGATGCGGGACGGGCCAACACCTACGAGCAGTACTTC.